The sequence of this TCR beta chain was determined in a study of T cell responses to AZD1222 COVID-19 vaccine. Germline CDR1 is SGDLS and CDR2 is YYNGEE. Trimming removed 3 bases from V and 4 bases from J; junction bases left unmatched: 4. This CDR3 region has 14 residues. The method was immunoSEQ multiplex PCR; TCRdb's version includes in-frame clones alone and lacks a portion of them. This table has approximately 150,000 clones, approximately 93% appearing once. Study-wide findings and caveats: Unmutated variant regions are reportedly targeted by nearly half of spike-specific TCRs. There were vaccine-associated CD4 TCRs across spike, dominant at 160-218 and 743-854.

Concerning this clone: Antigen specificity is unknown. The sample contains more than one DNA sequence encoding this CDR3.

The material was peripheral blood, obtained on day 0 of MenACWY control vaccination. This chain links TRBV9 with TRBJ1-2, with 9 nucleotides matching TRBD1. This TCR came from an adult in good health. The CDR3 nucleotides are TGTGCCAGCAGCGGCACAGGGGGCCTCTATGGCTACACCTTC. Protein sequence: CASSGTGGLYGYTF.